This record covers a single T cell receptor beta chain. These data originate in a study of shared clonotypes between healthy human individuals. CDR1 and CDR2 from the germline V gene are LNHDA and SQIVND (reference sequence). The germline V and J ends were trimmed by 5 bases and 9 bases, with 19 bases remaining between them. This CDR3 is 14 amino acids long. Measured with immunoSEQ multiplex PCR; TCRdb has only the in-frame clones, and not every one. The data contain roughly 2.4 million clones, approximately 94% of them singletons. This rearrangement joins TRBV19 to TRBJ1-1; D possibly corresponds to TRBD1 (5 bases). This sequence was found in a young man in good health. The sample was naive CD4+ T cells sorted from blood. Subset defined: CD45RA+ positively selected. Written as DNA, the CDR3 is TGTGCCAGTAGTGCGGCGGGACGTACGGGCCAAGCTTTCTTT. As protein: CASSAAGRTGQAFF. The variable domain in full, completed from reference TRBV19 and TRBJ1-1, reads DGGITQSPKYLFRKEGQNVTLSCEQNLNHDAMYWYRQDPGQGLRLIYYSQIVNDFQKGDIAEGYSVSREKKESFPLTVTSAQKNPTAFYLCASSAAGRTGQAFFGQGTRLTVV.